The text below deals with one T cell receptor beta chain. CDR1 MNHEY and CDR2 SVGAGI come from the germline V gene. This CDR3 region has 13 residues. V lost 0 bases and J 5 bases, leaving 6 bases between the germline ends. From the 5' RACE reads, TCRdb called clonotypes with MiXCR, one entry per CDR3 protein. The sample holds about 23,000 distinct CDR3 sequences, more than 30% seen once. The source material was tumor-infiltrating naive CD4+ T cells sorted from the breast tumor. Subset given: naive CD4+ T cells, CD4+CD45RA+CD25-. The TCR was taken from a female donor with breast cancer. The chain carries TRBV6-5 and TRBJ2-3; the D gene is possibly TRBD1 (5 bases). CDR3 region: CASSYSGRDTQYF. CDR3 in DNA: TGTGCCAGCAGTTACTCGGGGCGAGATACGCAGTATTTT.